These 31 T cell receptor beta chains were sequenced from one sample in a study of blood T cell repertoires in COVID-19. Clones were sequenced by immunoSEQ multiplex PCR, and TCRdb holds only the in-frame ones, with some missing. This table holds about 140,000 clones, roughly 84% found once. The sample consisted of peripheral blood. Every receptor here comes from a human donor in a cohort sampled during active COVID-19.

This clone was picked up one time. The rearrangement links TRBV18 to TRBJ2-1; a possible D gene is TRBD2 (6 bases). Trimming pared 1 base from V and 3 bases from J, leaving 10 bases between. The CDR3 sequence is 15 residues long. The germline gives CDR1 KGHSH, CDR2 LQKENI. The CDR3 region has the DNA TGTGCCAGCTCACCACGGGGGGAGGTCTACAATGAGCAGTTCTTC. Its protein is CASSPRGEVYNEQFF. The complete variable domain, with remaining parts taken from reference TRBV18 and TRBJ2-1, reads NAGVMQNPRHLVRRRGQEARLRCSPMKGHSHVYWYRQLPEEGLKFMVYLQKENIIDESGMPKERFSAEFPKEGPSILRIQQVVRGDSAAYFCASSPRGEVYNEQFFGPGTRLTVL.

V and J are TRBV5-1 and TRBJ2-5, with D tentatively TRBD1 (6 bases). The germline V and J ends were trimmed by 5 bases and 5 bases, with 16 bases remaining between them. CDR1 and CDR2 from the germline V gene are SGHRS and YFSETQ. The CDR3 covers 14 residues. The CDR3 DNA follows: TGCGCCAGCAGTCTACAGGGCGGTGTGGAGACCCAGTACTTC. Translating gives CASSLQGGVETQYF.

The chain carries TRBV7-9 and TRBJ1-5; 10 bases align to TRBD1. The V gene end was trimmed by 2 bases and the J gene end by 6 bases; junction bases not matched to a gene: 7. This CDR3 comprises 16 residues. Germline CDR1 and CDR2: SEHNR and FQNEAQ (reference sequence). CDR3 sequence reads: CASSLSTGGTAQPQHF. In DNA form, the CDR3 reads TGTGCCAGCAGCTTATCGACAGGGGGCACGGCTCAGCCCCAGCATTTT.

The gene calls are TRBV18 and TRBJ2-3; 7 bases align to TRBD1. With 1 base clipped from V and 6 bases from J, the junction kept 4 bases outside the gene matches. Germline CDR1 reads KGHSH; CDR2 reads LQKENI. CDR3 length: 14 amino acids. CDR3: CASSPLQGRDTQYF. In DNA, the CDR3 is TGTGCCAGCTCACCACTACAGGGGCGCGATACGCAGTATTTT.

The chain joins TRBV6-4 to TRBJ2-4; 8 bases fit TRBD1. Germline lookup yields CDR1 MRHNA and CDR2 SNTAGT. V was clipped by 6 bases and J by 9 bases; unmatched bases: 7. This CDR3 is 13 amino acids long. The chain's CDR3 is CASSADRVGIQYF. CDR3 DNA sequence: TGTGCCAGCAGCGCGGACAGGGTCGGCATTCAGTACTTC.

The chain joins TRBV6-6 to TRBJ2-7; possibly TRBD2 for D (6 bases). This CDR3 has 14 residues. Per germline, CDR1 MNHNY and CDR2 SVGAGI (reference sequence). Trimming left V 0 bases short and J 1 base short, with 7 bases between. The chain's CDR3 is CASSYSEGSYEQYV. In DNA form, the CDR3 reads TGTGCCAGCAGTTACTCGGAGGGGTCCTACGAGCAGTACGTC.

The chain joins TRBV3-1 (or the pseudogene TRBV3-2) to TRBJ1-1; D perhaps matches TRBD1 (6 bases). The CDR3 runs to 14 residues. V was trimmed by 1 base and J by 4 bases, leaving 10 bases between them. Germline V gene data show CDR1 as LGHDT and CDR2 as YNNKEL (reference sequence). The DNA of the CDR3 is TGTGCCAGCAGCCAAGGGGCCAGGGGCACTGAAGCTTTCTTT. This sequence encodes CASSQGARGTEAFF.

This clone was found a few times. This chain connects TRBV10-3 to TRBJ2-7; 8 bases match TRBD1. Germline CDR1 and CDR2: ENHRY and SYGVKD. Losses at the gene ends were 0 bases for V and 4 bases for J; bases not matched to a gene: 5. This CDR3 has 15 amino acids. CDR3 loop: CAISESNRGEYEQYV. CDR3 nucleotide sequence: TGTGCCATCAGTGAGTCAAACAGGGGGGAATACGAGCAGTACGTC.

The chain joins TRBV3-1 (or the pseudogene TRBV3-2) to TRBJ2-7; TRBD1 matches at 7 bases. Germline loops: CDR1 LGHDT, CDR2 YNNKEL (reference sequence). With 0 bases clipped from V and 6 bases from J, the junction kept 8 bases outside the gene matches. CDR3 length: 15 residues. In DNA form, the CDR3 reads TGTGCCAGCAGCCAAGAGATCAGTCAGGGGGTCGAGCAGTACTTC. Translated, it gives CASSQEISQGVEQYF.

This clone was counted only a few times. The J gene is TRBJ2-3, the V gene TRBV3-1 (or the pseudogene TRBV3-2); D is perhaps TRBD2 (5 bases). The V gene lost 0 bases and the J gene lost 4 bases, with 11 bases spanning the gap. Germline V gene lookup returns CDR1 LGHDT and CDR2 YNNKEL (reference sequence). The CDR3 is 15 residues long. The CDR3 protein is CASSQDYGESDTQYF. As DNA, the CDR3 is TGTGCCAGCAGCCAAGATTACGGGGAATCAGATACGCAGTATTTT.

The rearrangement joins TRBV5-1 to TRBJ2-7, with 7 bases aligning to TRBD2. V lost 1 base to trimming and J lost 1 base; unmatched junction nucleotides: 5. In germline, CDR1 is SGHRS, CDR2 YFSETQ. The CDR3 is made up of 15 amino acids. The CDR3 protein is CASSLTAGESYEQYV. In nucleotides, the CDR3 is TGCGCCAGCAGCTTGACCGCGGGAGAATCCTACGAGCAGTACGTC.

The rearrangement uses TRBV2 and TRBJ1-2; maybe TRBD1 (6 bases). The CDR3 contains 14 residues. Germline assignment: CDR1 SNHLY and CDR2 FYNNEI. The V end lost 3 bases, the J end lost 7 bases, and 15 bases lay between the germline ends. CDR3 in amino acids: CASSDQYGGSGYTF. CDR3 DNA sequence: TGTGCCAGCAGTGATCAGTATGGGGGCTCTGGCTACACCTTC.

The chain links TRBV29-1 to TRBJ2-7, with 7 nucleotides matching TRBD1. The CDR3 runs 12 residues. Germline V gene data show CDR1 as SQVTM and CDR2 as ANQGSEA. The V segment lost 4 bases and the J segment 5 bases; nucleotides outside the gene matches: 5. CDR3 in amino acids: CSVATGVDEQYF. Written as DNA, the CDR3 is TGCAGCGTTGCAACAGGGGTAGACGAGCAGTACTTC.

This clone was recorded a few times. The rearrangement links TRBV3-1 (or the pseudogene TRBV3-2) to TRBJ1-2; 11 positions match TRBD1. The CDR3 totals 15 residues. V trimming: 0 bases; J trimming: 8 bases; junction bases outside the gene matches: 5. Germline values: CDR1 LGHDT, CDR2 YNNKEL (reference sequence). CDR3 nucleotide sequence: TGTGCCAGCAGCCAAGATGGGACAGGGGGTCGGGGCTACACCTTC. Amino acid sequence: CASSQDGTGGRGYTF.

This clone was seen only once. CDR3 nucleotides: TGTGCCAGCAGCTCCGGGGGACAGGGGTTCGACGAGCAGTACTTC. Translated, it gives CASSSGGQGFDEQYF. J is TRBJ2-7 and V is TRBV11-3; 10 bases align to TRBD1. The CDR3 length is 15 residues. Germline CDR1 and CDR2: SGHNT and YENEEA. Trimming at V came to 4 bases and at J to 5 bases, leaving 8 bases not matched to a gene.

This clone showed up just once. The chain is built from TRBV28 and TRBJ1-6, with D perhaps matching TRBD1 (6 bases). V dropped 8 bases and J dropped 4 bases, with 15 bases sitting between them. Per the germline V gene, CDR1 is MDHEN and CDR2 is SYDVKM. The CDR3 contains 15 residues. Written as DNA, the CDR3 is TGTGCCAGCGCTATTAAGGGGGTTTATAATTCACCCCTCCACTTT. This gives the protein CASAIKGVYNSPLHF.

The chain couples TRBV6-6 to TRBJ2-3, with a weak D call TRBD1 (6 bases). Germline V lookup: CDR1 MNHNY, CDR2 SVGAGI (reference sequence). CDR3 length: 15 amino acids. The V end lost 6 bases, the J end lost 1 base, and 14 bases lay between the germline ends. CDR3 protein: CASRPQGGGTDTQYF. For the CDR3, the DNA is TGTGCCAGCAGACCACAGGGTGGGGGCACAGATACGCAGTATTTT.

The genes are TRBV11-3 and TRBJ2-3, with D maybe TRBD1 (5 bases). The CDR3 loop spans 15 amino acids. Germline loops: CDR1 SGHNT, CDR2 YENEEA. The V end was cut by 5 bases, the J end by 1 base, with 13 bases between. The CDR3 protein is CASSPDDSRTDTQYF. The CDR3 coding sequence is TGTGCCAGCAGCCCCGATGACAGCCGCACAGATACGCAGTATTTT.

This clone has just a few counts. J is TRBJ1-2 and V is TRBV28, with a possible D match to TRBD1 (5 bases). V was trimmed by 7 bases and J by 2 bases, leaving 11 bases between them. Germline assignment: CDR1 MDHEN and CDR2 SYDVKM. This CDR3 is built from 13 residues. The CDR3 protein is CASNPAGNYGYTF. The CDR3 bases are TGTGCCAGCAACCCGGCAGGGAACTATGGCTACACCTTC.

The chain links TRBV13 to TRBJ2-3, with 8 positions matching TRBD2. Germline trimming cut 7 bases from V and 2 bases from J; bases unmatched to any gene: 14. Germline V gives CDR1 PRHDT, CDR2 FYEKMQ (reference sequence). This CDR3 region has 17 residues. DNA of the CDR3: TGTGCCAGCACCCGCTCCACCACGCGGGGGGACACAGATACGCAGTATTTT. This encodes CASTRSTTRGDTDTQYF.

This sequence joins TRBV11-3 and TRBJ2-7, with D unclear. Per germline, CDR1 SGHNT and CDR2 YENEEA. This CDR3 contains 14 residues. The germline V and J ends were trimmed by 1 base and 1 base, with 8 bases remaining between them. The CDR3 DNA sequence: TGTGCCAGCAGCTTAGGGGCCGCGTCCTACGAGCAGTACTTC. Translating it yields CASSLGAASYEQYF. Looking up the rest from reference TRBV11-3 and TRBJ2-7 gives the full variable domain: EAGVVQSPRYKIIEKKQPVAFWCNPISGHNTLYWYLQNLGQGPELLIRYENEEAVDDSQLPKDRFSAERLKGVDSTLKIQPAELGDSAVYLCASSLGAASYEQYFGPGTRLTVT.

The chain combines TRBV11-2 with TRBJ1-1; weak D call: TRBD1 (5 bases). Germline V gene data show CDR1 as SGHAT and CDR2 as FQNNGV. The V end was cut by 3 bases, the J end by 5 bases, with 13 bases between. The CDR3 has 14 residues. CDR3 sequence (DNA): TGTGCCAGCAGCTTGAATCCCCAGGGTACTGAAGCTTTCTTT. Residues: CASSLNPQGTEAFF.

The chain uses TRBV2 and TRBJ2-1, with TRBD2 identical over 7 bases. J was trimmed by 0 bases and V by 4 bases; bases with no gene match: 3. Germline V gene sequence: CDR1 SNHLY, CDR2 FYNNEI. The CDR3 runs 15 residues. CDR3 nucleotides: TGTGCCAGCAGTGTCCGGGAGGTCTCCTACAATGAGCAGTTCTTC. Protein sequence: CASSVREVSYNEQFF.

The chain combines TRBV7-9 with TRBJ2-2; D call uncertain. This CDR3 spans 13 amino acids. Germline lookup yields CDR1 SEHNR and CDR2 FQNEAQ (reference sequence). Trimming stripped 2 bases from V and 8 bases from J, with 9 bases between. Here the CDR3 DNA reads TGTGCCAGCAGCTTAAACAGTGGGGGGGAGCTGTTTTTT. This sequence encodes CASSLNSGGELFF.

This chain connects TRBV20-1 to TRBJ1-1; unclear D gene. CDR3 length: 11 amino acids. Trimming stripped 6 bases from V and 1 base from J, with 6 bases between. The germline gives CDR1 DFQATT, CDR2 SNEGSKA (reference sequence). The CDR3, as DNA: TGCAGTGCCCCCGGGAACACTGAAGCTTTCTTT. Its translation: CSAPGNTEAFF.

CDR3 sequence: CAWRGEGLPENSPLHF. The CDR3 DNA sequence: TGTGCCTGGAGGGGTGAGGGACTCCCTGAAAATTCACCCCTCCACTTT. The chain has TRBV30 and TRBJ1-6; perhaps TRBD1 as D (5 bases). There are 16 residues in the CDR3. Germline V CDR1 and CDR2: GTSNPN, SVGIG (reference sequence). V was cut by 3 bases and J by 7 bases, with 19 bases left in between. Combining the CDR3 with reference TRBV30 and TRBJ1-6 gives the whole variable domain SQTIHQWPATLVQPVGSPLSLECTVEGTSNPNLYWYRQAAGRGLQLLFYSVGIGQISSEVPQNLSASRPQDRQFILSSKKLLLSDSGFYLCAWRGEGLPENSPLHFGNGTRLTVT.

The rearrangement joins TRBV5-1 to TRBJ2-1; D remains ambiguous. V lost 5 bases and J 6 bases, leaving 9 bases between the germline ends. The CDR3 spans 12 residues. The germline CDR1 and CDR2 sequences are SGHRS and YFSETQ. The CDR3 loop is CASSLGVNEQFF. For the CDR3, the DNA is TGCGCCAGCAGTCTCGGAGTCAATGAGCAGTTCTTC. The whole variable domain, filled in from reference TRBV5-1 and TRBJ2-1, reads KAGVTQTPRYLIKTRGQQVTLSCSPISGHRSVSWYQQTPGQGLQFLFEYFSETQRNKGNFPGRFSGRQFSNSRSEMNVSTLELGDSALYLCASSLGVNEQFFGPGTRLTVL.

Written as DNA, the CDR3 is TGTGCCAGTAGTATAACAGGACAGTGGAACACTGAAGCTTTCTTT. This gives the protein CASSITGQWNTEAFF. The chain recombines TRBV19 with TRBJ1-1; tentatively, D is TRBD1 (6 bases). Trimming cost V 2 bases and J 1 base, with 11 bases left between them. This CDR3 contains 15 residues. Germline V gene lookup returns CDR1 LNHDA and CDR2 SQIVND (reference sequence).

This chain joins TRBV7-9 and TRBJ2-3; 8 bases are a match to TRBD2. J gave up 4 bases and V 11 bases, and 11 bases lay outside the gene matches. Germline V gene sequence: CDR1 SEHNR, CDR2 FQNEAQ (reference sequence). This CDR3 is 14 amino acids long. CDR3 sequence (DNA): TGTGCCTCTGTGGCGGGGGGTAGTTCAGATACGCAGTATTTT. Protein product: CASVAGGSSDTQYF.

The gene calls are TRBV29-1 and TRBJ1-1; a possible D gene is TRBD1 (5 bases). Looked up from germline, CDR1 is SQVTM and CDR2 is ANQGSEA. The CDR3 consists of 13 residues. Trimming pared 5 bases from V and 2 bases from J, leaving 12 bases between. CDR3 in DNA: TGCAGCGTTCACGGGGGATTAAACACTGAAGCTTTCTTT. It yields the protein CSVHGGLNTEAFF.

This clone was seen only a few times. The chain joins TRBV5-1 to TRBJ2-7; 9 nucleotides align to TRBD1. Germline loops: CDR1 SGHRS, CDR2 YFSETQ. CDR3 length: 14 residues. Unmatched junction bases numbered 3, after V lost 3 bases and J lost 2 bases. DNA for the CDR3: TGCGCCAGCAGCTCCACAGGGGGCCCCTACGAGCAGTACTTC. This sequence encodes CASSSTGGPYEQYF.